The text below deals with one T cell receptor (beta chain). In its sample, this clone was seen a few times. It lacks a known antigen. No much larger clonotype is one base removed from it; base qualities were not supplied. The receptor library was made with the immunoSEQ multiplex PCR assay. The hsTCRB Kit was used according to the manufacturer's protocol to amplify rearranged TCR beta chain sequences. An Illumina MiSeq was used to sequence the TCRB libraries. The original pipeline was this. The kit vendor's proprietary platform handled demultiplexing, trimming and gene mapping. Drawn from immuneACCESS, this table holds only the in-frame rearrangements with V and J called that TCRdb kept. Clones are partly lost; checked studies trace under half to an unresolved V gene and leave the rest unexplained. The V and J calls and clone size were taken over from that table, and D and trimming were inferred from the DNA. Present in this sample are tens of thousands of clones, roughly 76% of which were seen just once. Of the sample, roughly 5.3% falls within the top ten clones.

These data originate in a study of a mutant IDH1 vaccine in newly diagnosed glioma (dated by TCRdb to about 2021). Background for the entire study: Vaccination started 4-6 weeks after radiotherapy alone, or was given together with temozolomide cycles in the groups whose treatment included chemotherapy. Of the approximately 30 treated patients, approximately 60% were male and 37.5% were female, and a mean age of approximately 40 years was recorded. Peripheral blood was collected at six visits: V03 (baseline), V05, V07, V10, V12 and V13. Prior to enrollment, patients had been given standard therapy consisting of radiotherapy alone, temozolomide alone, or radiochemotherapy with temozolomide, with the combination given to most patients. The week-35 safety follow-up was designated visit V12, and the week-47 end of study was designated visit V13. For exploratory analyses, 25 to 30 treated patients had longitudinal TCRB deep sequencing done wherever samples were available.

The sample's time point label, in plain terms: week 35, safety follow-up. Each vaccine dose, consisting of 300 ug of a 20-mer mutant IDH1 peptide in Montanide, was administered subcutaneously with topical imiquimod. Patients received eight vaccinations in weeks 1, 3, 5, 7, 11, 15, 19 and 23, corresponding to visits V03 through V10. The donors had newly diagnosed IDH1-mutant astrocytomas of WHO grade 3 or 4 that showed loss of nuclear ATRX. The samples were drawn from NOA16, a multicentre, single-arm, open-label phase I trial in Germany that tested a mutant IDH1 peptide vaccine in humans for the first time. Genomic DNA for TCRB sequencing was isolated from EDTA blood with the DNeasy Blood and Tissue Kit. Points the paper makes about the study in general: Immune responses induced by the vaccine were seen in around 93% of patients across multiple MHC alleles. The authors stated that sample limitations prevented analyses of patient blood samples from being reproduced. Pseudoprogression appeared unrelated to alterations in the top peripheral T cell clonotypes detected by TCRB sequencing. Availability determined which PBMC samples were chosen for TCRB deep sequencing.

V gives up 10 bases and J gives up 3 bases, and the segment between their germline ends measures 12 bases. The germline V gene specifies ENHRY as CDR1 and SYGVKD as CDR2. The CDR3 covers 13 residues, taking in both the cysteine and the phenylalanine. Only the CDR3 DNA is retained, 39 bases long and in frame from the first base. Sample: PBMCs, taken from a glioma patient whose treatment included an IDH1 peptide vaccine. This receptor chain uses TRBV10-3 and TRBJ1-4; a confident D gene designation cannot be given. The sequence was obtained from a man aged 35 to 55 with glioma. CDR3 protein: CASMASPNEKLFF. In nucleotide form, the sequence is TGTGCCAGTATGGCATCCCCTAATGAAAAACTGTTTTTT.